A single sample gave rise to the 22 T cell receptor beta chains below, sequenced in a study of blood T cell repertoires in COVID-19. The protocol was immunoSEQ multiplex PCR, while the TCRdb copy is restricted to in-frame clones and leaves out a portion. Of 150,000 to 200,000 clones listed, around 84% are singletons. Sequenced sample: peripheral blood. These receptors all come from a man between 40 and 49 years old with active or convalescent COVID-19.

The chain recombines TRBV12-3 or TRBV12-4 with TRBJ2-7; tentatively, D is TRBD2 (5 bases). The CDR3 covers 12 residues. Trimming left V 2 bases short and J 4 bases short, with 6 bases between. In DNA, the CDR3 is TGTGCCAGCAGTTTACGGGGTTACGAGCAGTACTTC. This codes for CASSLRGYEQYF.

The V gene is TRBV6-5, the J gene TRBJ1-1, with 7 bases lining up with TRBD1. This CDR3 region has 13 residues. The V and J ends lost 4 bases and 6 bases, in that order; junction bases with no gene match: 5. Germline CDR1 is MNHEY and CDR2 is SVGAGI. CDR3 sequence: CASSFDRAAEAFF. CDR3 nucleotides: TGTGCCAGCAGTTTTGACAGGGCGGCTGAAGCTTTCTTT.

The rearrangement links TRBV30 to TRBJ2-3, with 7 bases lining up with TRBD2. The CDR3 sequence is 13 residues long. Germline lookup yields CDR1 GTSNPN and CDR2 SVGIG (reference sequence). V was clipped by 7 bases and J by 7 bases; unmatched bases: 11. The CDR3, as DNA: TGTGCCTTCCACAGCGGGGATCGTTATACGCAGTATTTT. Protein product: CAFHSGDRYTQYF.

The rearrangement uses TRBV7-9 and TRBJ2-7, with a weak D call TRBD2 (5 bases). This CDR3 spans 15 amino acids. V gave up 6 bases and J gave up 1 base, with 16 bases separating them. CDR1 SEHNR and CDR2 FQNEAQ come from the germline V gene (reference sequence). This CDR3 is CASSLPGGTSYEQYF. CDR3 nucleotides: TGTGCCAGCAGTCTTCCCGGAGGTACGTCCTACGAGCAGTACTTC.

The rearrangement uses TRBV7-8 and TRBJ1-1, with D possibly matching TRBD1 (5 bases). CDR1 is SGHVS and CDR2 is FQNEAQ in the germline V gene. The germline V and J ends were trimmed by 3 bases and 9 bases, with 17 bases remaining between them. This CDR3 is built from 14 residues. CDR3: CASSLDTGRLQAFF. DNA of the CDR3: TGTGCCAGCAGCTTGGACACAGGAAGGCTTCAAGCTTTCTTT.

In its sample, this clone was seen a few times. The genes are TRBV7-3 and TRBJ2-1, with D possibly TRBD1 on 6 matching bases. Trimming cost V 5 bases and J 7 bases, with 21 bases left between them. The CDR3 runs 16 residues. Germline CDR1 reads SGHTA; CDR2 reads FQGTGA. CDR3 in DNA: TGTGCCAGCAGCCCACACTCAGGGGACACCGAAAATGAGCAGTTCTTC. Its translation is CASSPHSGDTENEQFF.

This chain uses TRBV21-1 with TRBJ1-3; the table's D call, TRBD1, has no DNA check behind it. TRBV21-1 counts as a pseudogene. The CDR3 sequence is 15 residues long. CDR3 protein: CASSKAGNSGNTIYF. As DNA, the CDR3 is TGTGCCAGCAGCAAAGCTGGCAACTCTGGAAACACCATATATTTT.

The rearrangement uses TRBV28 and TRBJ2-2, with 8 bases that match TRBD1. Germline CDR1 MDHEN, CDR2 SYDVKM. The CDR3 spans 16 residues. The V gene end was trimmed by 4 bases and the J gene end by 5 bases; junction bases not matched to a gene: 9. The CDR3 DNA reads TGTGCCAGCAGTTCGAGGACAGGGCCAGGGACCGGGGAGCTGTTTTTT. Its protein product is CASSSRTGPGTGELFF.

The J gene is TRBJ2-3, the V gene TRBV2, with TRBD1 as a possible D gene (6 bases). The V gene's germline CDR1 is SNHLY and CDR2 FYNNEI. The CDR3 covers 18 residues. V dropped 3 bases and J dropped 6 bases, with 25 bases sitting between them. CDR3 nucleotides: TGTGCCAGCAGTGAGACCCTCTTACAGGGACCGAAATCCGATACGCAGTATTTT. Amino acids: CASSETLLQGPKSDTQYF.

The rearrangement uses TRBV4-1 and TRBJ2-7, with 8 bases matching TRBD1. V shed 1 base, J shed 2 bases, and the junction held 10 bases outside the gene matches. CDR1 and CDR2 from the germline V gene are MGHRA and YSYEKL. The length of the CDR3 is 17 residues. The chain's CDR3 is CASSQGLSRQGTYEQYF. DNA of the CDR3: TGCGCCAGCAGCCAAGGATTGAGTAGACAGGGGACCTACGAGCAGTACTTC.

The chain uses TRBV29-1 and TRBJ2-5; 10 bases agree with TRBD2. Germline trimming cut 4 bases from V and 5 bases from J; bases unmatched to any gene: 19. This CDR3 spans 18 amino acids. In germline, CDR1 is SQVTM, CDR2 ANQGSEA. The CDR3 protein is CSVVRESSSGRPRETQYF. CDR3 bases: TGCAGCGTTGTAAGAGAGTCGTCTAGCGGGAGACCTCGGGAGACCCAGTACTTC.

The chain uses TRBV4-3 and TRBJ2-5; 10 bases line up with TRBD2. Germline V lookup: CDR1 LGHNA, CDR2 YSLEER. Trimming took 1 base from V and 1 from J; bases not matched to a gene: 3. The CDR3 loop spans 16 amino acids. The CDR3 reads CASSQGASGGQETQYF. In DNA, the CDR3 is TGCGCCAGCAGCCAAGGGGCTAGCGGGGGCCAAGAGACCCAGTACTTC.

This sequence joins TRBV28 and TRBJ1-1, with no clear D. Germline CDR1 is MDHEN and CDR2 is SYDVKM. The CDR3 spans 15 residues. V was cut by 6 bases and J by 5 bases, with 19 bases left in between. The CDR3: CASRELRYSQTEAFF. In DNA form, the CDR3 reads TGTGCCAGCAGAGAGCTCAGGTATTCTCAGACTGAAGCTTTCTTT. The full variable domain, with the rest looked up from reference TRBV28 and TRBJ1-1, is DVKVTQSSRYLVKRTGEKVFLECVQDMDHENMFWYRQDPGLGLRLIYFSYDVKMKEKGDIPEGYSVSREKKERFSLILESASTNQTSMYLCASRELRYSQTEAFFGQGTRLTVV.

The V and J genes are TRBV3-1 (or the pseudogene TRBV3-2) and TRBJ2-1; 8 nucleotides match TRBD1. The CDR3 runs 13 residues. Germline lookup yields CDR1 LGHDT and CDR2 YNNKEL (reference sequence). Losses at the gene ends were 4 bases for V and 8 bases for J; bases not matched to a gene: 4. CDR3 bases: TGTGCCAGCAGCCTTACAGGGGGGCATGAGCAGTTCTTC. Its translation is CASSLTGGHEQFF.

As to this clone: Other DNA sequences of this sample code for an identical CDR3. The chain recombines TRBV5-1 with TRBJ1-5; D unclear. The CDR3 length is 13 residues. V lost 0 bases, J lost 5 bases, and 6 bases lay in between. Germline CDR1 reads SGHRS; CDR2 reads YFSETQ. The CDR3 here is CASSLGRDQPQHF. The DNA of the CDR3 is TGCGCCAGCAGCTTGGGGCGGGATCAGCCCCAGCATTTT.

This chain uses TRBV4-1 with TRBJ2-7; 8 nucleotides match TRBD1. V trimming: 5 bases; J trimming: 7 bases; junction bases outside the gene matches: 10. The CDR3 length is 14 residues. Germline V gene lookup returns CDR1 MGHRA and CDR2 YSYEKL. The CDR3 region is CASSSWTGSGEQYF. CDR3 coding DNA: TGCGCCAGCAGCTCTTGGACAGGGTCAGGGGAGCAGTACTTC.

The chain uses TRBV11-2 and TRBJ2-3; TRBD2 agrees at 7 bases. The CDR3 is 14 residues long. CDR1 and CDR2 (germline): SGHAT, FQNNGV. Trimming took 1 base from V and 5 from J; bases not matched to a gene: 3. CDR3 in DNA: TGTGCCAGCAGCTTAGGTCTAGCGGTAGATACGCAGTATTTT. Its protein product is CASSLGLAVDTQYF.

CDR3 nucleotide sequence: TGTGCCAGCAGTTCCGGCAGGGACTATGGCTACACCTTC. Translated: CASSSGRDYGYTF. The gene calls are TRBV5-5 and TRBJ1-2, with a possible D match to TRBD1 (5 bases). The germline V and J ends were trimmed by 5 bases and 3 bases, with 11 bases remaining between them. The CDR3 is made up of 13 amino acids. The germline V gene has CDR1 SGHKS and CDR2 YYEKEE (reference sequence).

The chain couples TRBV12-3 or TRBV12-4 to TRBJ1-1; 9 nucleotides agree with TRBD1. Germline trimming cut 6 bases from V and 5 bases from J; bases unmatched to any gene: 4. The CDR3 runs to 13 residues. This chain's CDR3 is CASRQGAVTEAFF. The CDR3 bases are TGTGCCAGCAGACAGGGGGCCGTAACTGAAGCTTTCTTT.

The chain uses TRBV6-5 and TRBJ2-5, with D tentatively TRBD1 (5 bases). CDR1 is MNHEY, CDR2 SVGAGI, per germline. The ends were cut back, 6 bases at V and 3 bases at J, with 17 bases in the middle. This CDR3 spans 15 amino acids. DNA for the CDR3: TGTGCCAGCAGATCCCAGGGTCTTCGGGAAGAGACCCAGTACTTC. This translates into CASRSQGLREETQYF.

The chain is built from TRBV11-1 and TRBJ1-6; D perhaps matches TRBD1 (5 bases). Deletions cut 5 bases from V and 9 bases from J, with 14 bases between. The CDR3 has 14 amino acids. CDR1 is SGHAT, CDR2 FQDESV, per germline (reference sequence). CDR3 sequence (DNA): TGTGCCAGCAGCCCGCCCGGGGGAGTTTCACCCCTCCACTTT. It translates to CASSPPGGVSPLHF.

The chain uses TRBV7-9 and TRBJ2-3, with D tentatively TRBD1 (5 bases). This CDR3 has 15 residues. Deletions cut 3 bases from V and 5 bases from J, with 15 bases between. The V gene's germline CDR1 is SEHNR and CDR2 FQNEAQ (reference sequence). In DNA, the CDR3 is TGTGCCAGCAGCTTCTTGACAGACCCAGGAGATACGCAGTATTTT. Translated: CASSFLTDPGDTQYF.